This TCR beta chain was identified in a study of T cell responses to AZD1222 COVID-19 vaccine. Study at large: Analysis merged second doses at about 4 or about 12 weeks. Study findings and constraints: The repertoires were collected only after the peak T cell response. Vaccine-associated CD4 TCRs spanned spike, dominant at 160-218 and 743-854. Mostly white British, mostly female donors; authors suggested clonal diversity may be underestimated.

As for this clone: Its antigen is unknown.

The germline CDR1 and CDR2 sequences are KGHSH and LQKENI. This CDR3 comprises 13 residues. V gave up 3 bases and J gave up 0 bases, with 5 bases separating them. TCRdb's copy holds only in-frame clones and misses some; the assay was immunoSEQ multiplex PCR. The sample lists 90,000 to 140,000 clones, 70% to 90% occurring once. This receptor was obtained from an adult in good health. The material was peripheral blood, obtained on day 0 of AZD1222 vaccination. The chain employs TRBV18 and TRBJ1-2; D unresolved. The CDR3, as DNA: TGTGCCAGCTCACCTGGGGCTAACTATGGCTACACCTTC. Protein sequence: CASSPGANYGYTF.